Shown below are 26 T cell receptor beta chains from a single sample sequenced in a study of CD8 T cells in Susac syndrome. Random hexamers primed reverse transcription of about 0.5 to 1 ug RNA. One entry per CDR3 protein results from TCRdb running MiXCR on the immunoSEQ multiplex PCR reads. The sample includes 250,000 to 300,000 distinct CDR3 sequences, 89% of them seen just once. The specimen was CD8+ T cells from PBMCs. The source is a human donor with multiple sclerosis.

This chain uses TRBV27 with TRBJ1-1; D unresolved. Looked up from germline, CDR1 is MNHEY and CDR2 is SMNVEV (reference sequence). V was clipped by 3 bases and J by 5 bases, with 10 bases between them. This CDR3 is built from 13 residues. The CDR3 protein is CASSFTTGTEAFF. CDR3 DNA: TGTGCCAGCAGTTTCACGACGGGGACTGAAGCTTTCTTT.

This chain connects TRBV12-3 or TRBV12-4 to TRBJ2-1; TRBD2 might be the D (5 bases). This CDR3 region has 14 residues. Trimming took 3 bases from V and 8 from J, leaving 14 bases between them. The CDR3 coding sequence is TGTGCCAGCAGTTTCGTGGGAGTAATCGATGAGCAGTTCTTC. Translating it yields CASSFVGVIDEQFF.

This chain uses TRBV20-1 with TRBJ2-7, with 8 bases matching TRBD2. The V and J ends lost 0 bases and 0 bases, in that order; junction bases with no gene match: 7. The CDR3 runs to 16 residues. CDR1 and CDR2 from the germline V gene are DFQATT and SNEGSKA (reference sequence). CDR3 sequence: CSARETPGTSSYEQYF. CDR3 in DNA: TGCAGTGCTAGAGAAACCCCCGGGACTAGCTCCTACGAGCAGTACTTC.

J is TRBJ2-7 and V is TRBV6-2 or TRBV6-3, with D perhaps matching TRBD2 (6 bases). The V end lost 8 bases, the J end lost 6 bases, and 20 bases lay between the germline ends. The CDR3 is 14 amino acids. Germline lookup yields CDR1 MNHEY and CDR2 SVGEGT. CDR3 DNA: TGTGCCAGCCAGGACTATGAGGGTGTGGCCGAGCAGTACTTC. Protein product: CASQDYEGVAEQYF.

CDR3 residues: CSARATSYNEQFF. In nucleotides, the CDR3 is TGCAGTGCTAGAGCGACTAGTTACAATGAGCAGTTCTTC. The genes are TRBV20-1 and TRBJ2-1, with a tentative D call TRBD2 (6 bases). The CDR3 has 13 residues. Trimming shortened V by 1 base and J by 4 bases, and 8 bases separated the two germline ends. From germline, CDR1 is DFQATT and CDR2 SNEGSKA (reference sequence).

This chain uses TRBV5-6 with TRBJ2-2; D is uncertain. CDR1 SGHDT and CDR2 YYEEEE come from the germline V gene. CDR3 size: 11 residues. Trimming cost V 0 bases and J 8 bases, with 2 bases left between them. CDR3 DNA: TGTGCCAGCAGCTTGGAAGGGGAGCTGTTTTTT. Translation gives CASSLEGELFF.

The V gene is TRBV7-6, the J gene TRBJ2-1, with 9 bases identical to TRBD2. This CDR3 region has 15 residues. CDR1 SGHVS and CDR2 FNYEAQ come from the germline V gene. Trimming cost V 5 bases and J 9 bases; bases outside gene matches: 11. In nucleotides, the CDR3 is TGTGCCAGCAGCCCCACGCGGGGGGGGGCGGTTGAGCAGTTCTTC. This encodes CASSPTRGGAVEQFF. The full variable domain, in which reference TRBV7-6 and TRBJ2-1 provide the parts outside the CDR3, is GAGVSQSPRYKVTKRGQDVALRCDPISGHVSLYWYRQALGQGPEFLTYFNYEAQQDKSGLPNDRFSAERPEGSISTLTIQRTEQRDSAMYRCASSPTRGGAVEQFFGPGTRLTVL.

The rearrangement links TRBV9 to TRBJ2-7; TRBD2 agrees at 9 bases. Trimming removed 4 bases from V and 3 bases from J; junction bases left unmatched: 14. The CDR3 is 17 amino acids. Germline-derived CDR1 and CDR2 are SGDLS and YYNGEE. The CDR3 protein is CASSPQAVAGEHYEQYF. The DNA of the CDR3 is TGTGCCAGCAGCCCCCAGGCCGTAGCGGGAGAACACTACGAGCAGTACTTC.

The rearrangement links TRBV25-1 to TRBJ2-7; TRBD2 is a possible D gene (7 bases). Germline-derived CDR1 and CDR2 are MGHDK and SYGVNS. Trimming removed 5 bases at V and 6 bases at J, with 26 bases between. This CDR3 has 17 amino acids. CDR3 loop: CASSPHRQATPGGEQYF. The CDR3 nucleotides read TGTGCCAGCAGTCCTCACCGACAGGCCACCCCGGGGGGCGAGCAGTACTTC.

The chain recombines TRBV9 with TRBJ2-3; 8 nucleotides align to TRBD2. Germline-derived CDR1 and CDR2 are SGDLS and YYNGEE. The ends lost 0 bases at V and 2 bases at J; junction bases unmatched: 8. The CDR3 is 17 amino acids. CDR3 sequence (DNA): TGTGCCAGCAGCGTAGGGTTAGCGGGGACATACACAGATACGCAGTATTTT. Protein: CASSVGLAGTYTDTQYF.

The chain is built from TRBV4-3 and TRBJ2-1; the D gene could be TRBD1 or TRBD2 (6 bases each). CDR3 length: 17 amino acids. Trimming removed 0 bases at V and 9 bases at J, with 21 bases between. CDR1 is LGHNA, CDR2 YSLEER, per germline. CDR3 DNA sequence: TGCGCCAGCAGCCAAGAGTTCAATGTTCGGGGGCTTTCTGAGCAGTTCTTC. It encodes CASSQEFNVRGLSEQFF.

The CDR3 loop reads CSASGWSPYEQYF. CDR3 nucleotides: TGCAGTGCTAGTGGATGGTCTCCCTACGAGCAGTACTTC. This sequence joins TRBV20-1 and TRBJ2-7; no definite D call. Trimming cost V 3 bases and J 2 bases, with 11 bases left between them. The CDR3 has 13 residues. CDR1 is DFQATT, CDR2 SNEGSKA, per germline (reference sequence).

The chain employs TRBV6-4 and TRBJ2-1; possibly TRBD2 for D (5 bases). Germline V gene lookup returns CDR1 MRHNA and CDR2 SNTAGT. CDR3 length equals 13 residues. Deletions cut 5 bases from V and 8 bases from J, with 13 bases between. The CDR3 DNA sequence: TGTGCCAGCAGTTCAAGGGAGTTCGATGAGCAGTTCTTC. Translation gives CASSSREFDEQFF.

This clonotype has only one observation. This rearrangement joins TRBV6-6 to TRBJ1-5, with D unclear. Germline CDR1 reads MNHNY; CDR2 reads SVGAGI (reference sequence). V was cut by 6 bases and J by 6 bases, with 15 bases left in between. CDR3 size: 14 residues. The CDR3 sequence is CASRSPAGGQPQHF. In DNA, the CDR3 is TGTGCCAGCAGGTCTCCAGCGGGCGGTCAGCCCCAGCATTTT.

The chain combines TRBV28 with TRBJ1-3, with D unclear. Germline lookup yields CDR1 MDHEN and CDR2 SYDVKM. V shed 8 bases and J shed 2 bases, with 4 bases lying between them. CDR3 size: 11 residues. For the CDR3, the DNA is TGTGCCAGCGCGACTGGAAACACCATATATTTT. As protein: CASATGNTIYF.

The genes are TRBV11-2 and TRBJ1-1; D not resolved. The germline V and J ends were trimmed by 1 base and 1 base, with 10 bases remaining between them. CDR1 SGHAT and CDR2 FQNNGV come from the germline V gene. The CDR3 extends over 15 amino acids. CDR3 DNA: TGTGCCAGCAGCTTAGGGCCCGGACCGAACACTGAAGCTTTCTTT. As protein: CASSLGPGPNTEAFF.

The chain recombines TRBV11-2 with TRBJ2-1; TRBD1 matches at 7 bases. CDR1 is SGHAT, CDR2 FQNNGV, per germline. The CDR3 is made up of 14 amino acids. V lost 6 bases, J lost 5 bases, and 7 bases stayed unmatched. The CDR3 region has the DNA TGTGCCAGCAGTTACAGGGGCATGGACAATGAGCAGTTCTTC. Residues: CASSYRGMDNEQFF.

The chain is built from TRBV27 and TRBJ1-2; D might be TRBD1 (6 bases). The CDR3 is 12 residues long. The V and J ends lost 8 bases and 2 bases respectively, with 9 bases between them. CDR1 is MNHEY, CDR2 SMNVEV, per germline (reference sequence). CDR3 protein: CASQGPNYGYTF. The CDR3 DNA reads TGTGCCAGCCAGGGGCCGAACTATGGCTACACCTTC.

The CDR3 DNA reads as TGCGCCAGCAGCCTAAGAACCACAGGATCCGGCTACGAGGAGCAGTACTTC. Residues: CASSLRTTGSGYEEQYF. The rearrangement joins TRBV4-3 to TRBJ2-7, with a possible D match to TRBD1 (5 bases). CDR3 size: 17 residues. V was clipped by 4 bases and J by 7 bases, with 26 bases between them. Germline lookup yields CDR1 LGHNA and CDR2 YSLEER.

The chain employs TRBV29-1 and TRBJ2-5; no reliable D call. Trimming stripped 3 bases from V and 5 bases from J, with 10 bases between. CDR1 is SQVTM and CDR2 is ANQGSEA in the germline V gene. The CDR3 consists of 12 residues. The CDR3 protein is CSVEGRWETQYF. The CDR3 DNA is TGCAGCGTTGAGGGCAGGTGGGAGACCCAGTACTTC.

The chain has TRBV5-1 and TRBJ1-1; no definite D call. The CDR3 length is 13 residues. V lost 4 bases and J lost 4, with 11 bases in between. Germline V CDR1 and CDR2: SGHRS, YFSETQ. The CDR3 reads CASSPTTGTEAFF. The CDR3, as DNA: TGCGCCAGCAGCCCTACAACGGGCACTGAAGCTTTCTTT.

The rearrangement joins TRBV30 to TRBJ2-7; 7 positions match TRBD2. V gave up 0 bases and J gave up 5 bases; unmatched junction bases: 13. CDR1 GTSNPN and CDR2 SVGIG come from the germline V gene (reference sequence). The CDR3 length is 16 residues. CDR3 sequence reads: CAWSVWLAGEVNEQYF. CDR3 coding DNA: TGTGCCTGGAGTGTATGGTTGGCGGGAGAGGTTAACGAGCAGTACTTC.

V gene TRBV28 combines with J gene TRBJ2-7, with 9 bases matching TRBD1. This CDR3 is 15 amino acids long. After removal of 6 bases from V and 1 base from J, the junction contained 7 bases not matched to a gene. Germline CDR1 reads MDHEN; CDR2 reads SYDVKM. CDR3 loop: CASRLGTGTSYEQYF. The CDR3, as DNA: TGTGCCAGCAGGCTTGGGACAGGGACTTCCTACGAGCAGTACTTC.

This clonotype was recorded a few times. This chain uses TRBV30 with TRBJ2-7; 11 bases agree with TRBD1. The CDR3 runs to 15 residues. The V and J ends lost 4 bases and 5 bases, in that order; junction bases with no gene match: 10. The germline gives CDR1 GTSNPN, CDR2 SVGIG (reference sequence). The CDR3 is CAWTSGTGGGDEQYF. CDR3 in DNA: TGTGCCTGGACTAGCGGGACAGGGGGGGGAGACGAGCAGTACTTC.

The chain employs TRBV29-1 and TRBJ2-1; tentative D call: TRBD2 (6 bases). Germline V gene lookup returns CDR1 SQVTM and CDR2 ANQGSEA. The CDR3 is made up of 13 amino acids. The V and J ends lost 3 bases and 4 bases respectively, with 10 bases between them. Written as DNA, the CDR3 is TGCAGCGTTGAGGGACTCCTTTACAATGAGCAGTTCTTC. It codes for CSVEGLLYNEQFF.

The gene calls are TRBV20-1 and TRBJ2-7; D perhaps matches TRBD2 (5 bases). The CDR3 sequence is 15 residues long. Germline values: CDR1 DFQATT, CDR2 SNEGSKA (reference sequence). The germline V and J ends were trimmed by 0 bases and 3 bases, with 15 bases remaining between them. This chain's CDR3 is CSARDRGNVNYEQYF. DNA of the CDR3: TGCAGTGCTAGAGATCGGGGAAATGTGAACTACGAGCAGTACTTC.